Each of the 5 T cell receptor beta chains below was sequenced from the same sample in a study of shared clonotypes between healthy human individuals (dated by TCRdb to about 2020). Library construction relied on the immunoSEQ multiplex PCR assay. This immuneACCESS table, as held by TCRdb, lists in-frame sequences with V and J called but not all clones. Of the missing ones, under half trace to an unresolved V gene in checked studies; the others have no known cause. The sample includes about 2.4 million clones, with under 95% observed a single time. The biggest ten clones account for roughly 0.36% of the sample. The sequencing input was naive CD4+ T cells from PBMCs. The cell subset or site label corresponds to: CD45RA+ positively selected. The receptor set was obtained from a man aged 18 to 29 in good health. Some clones in this sample may be carry-over from other donors' samples.

The chain combines TRBV30 with TRBJ2-2; TRBD2 agrees at 9 bases. CDR1 and CDR2 from the germline V gene are GTSNPN and SVGIG (reference sequence). This CDR3 is 15 amino acids long. V shed 3 bases, J shed 5 bases, and the junction held 7 bases outside the gene matches. CDR3 region: CAWRSSGSWTGELFF. In DNA form, the CDR3 reads TGTGCCTGGAGGAGTAGCGGGAGTTGGACCGGGGAGCTGTTTTTT. The complete variable domain, with remaining parts taken from reference TRBV30 and TRBJ2-2, reads SQTIHQWPATLVQPVGSPLSLECTVEGTSNPNLYWYRQAAGRGLQLLFYSVGIGQISSEVPQNLSASRPQDRQFILSSKKLLLSDSGFYLCAWRSSGSWTGELFFGEGSRLTVL.

The CDR3 spells CSVGRATGENTEAFF. DNA for the CDR3: TGCAGCGTTGGAAGGGCCACAGGAGAGAACACTGAAGCTTTCTTT. The chain carries TRBV29-1 and TRBJ1-1, with D tentatively TRBD1 (5 bases). V was trimmed by 4 bases and J by 1 base, leaving 16 bases between them. This CDR3 is 15 amino acids long. Germline V gene sequence: CDR1 SQVTM, CDR2 ANQGSEA.

Here the CDR3 reads CASSIGTGGRFEAFF. The CDR3 bases are TGTGCCAGCAGTATAGGGACAGGGGGGCGGTTTGAAGCTTTCTTT. The chain has TRBV27 and TRBJ1-1; 11 bases are shared with TRBD1. With V trimmed by 5 bases and J by 7 bases, 9 bases remained unmatched. The CDR3 has 15 amino acids. CDR1 is MNHEY and CDR2 is SMNVEV in the germline V gene (reference sequence).

This CDR3 is CASSVGTGTPSGNTIYF. The CDR3 coding sequence is TGTGCCAGCAGCGTAGGGACAGGGACACCCTCTGGAAACACCATATATTTT. This chain uses TRBV9 with TRBJ1-3, with 8 bases that match TRBD1. This CDR3 is 17 amino acids long. V lost 0 bases to trimming and J lost 0 bases; unmatched junction nucleotides: 5. Germline V lookup: CDR1 SGDLS, CDR2 YYNGEE.

V usage is TRBV5-1 and J usage is TRBJ2-1; 8 nucleotides line up with TRBD1. Germline trimming cut 4 bases from V and 5 bases from J; bases unmatched to any gene: 5. The CDR3 is 14 amino acids. Germline V lookup: CDR1 SGHRS, CDR2 YFSETQ. The DNA of the CDR3 is TGCGCCAGCAGCAAGGGGACAGGCAACAATGAGCAGTTCTTC. Protein sequence: CASSKGTGNNEQFF.